Detailed here is one T cell receptor (beta chain). Per the original data handling: Amplification of reference gene primers provided the estimated nucleated cell counts. Here immunoSEQ multiplex PCR was the method, and the copy in TCRdb shows in-frame clones only, minus some. The V and J calls and clone size are taken from that table; D and trimming were inferred from the DNA. The sample holds 55,000 to 85,000 clones; roughly 85% are singletons and the top ten take roughly 5%. The record originates from a study of blood T cell repertoires in COVID-19. Study as a whole: Acute-phase and convalescent COVID-19 samples originated in the United States, Italy and Spain. T cells, B-cell-depleted T cells, or PBMCs supplied cDNA or gDNA.

V was cut by 3 bases and J by 10 bases, with 15 bases left in between. CDR1 is KGHDR, CDR2 SFDVKD, per germline. The CDR3 contains 15 residues. Sequencing was performed on peripheral blood. This sequence originates from a human donor in a cohort sampled during active COVID-19. The chain has TRBV24-1 and TRBJ1-6; the D is unclear. Written as DNA, the CDR3 is TGTGCCACCAGTGATATTGTGCGGGGTCAGTCACCCCTCCACTTT. Its translation is CATSDIVRGQSPLHF.